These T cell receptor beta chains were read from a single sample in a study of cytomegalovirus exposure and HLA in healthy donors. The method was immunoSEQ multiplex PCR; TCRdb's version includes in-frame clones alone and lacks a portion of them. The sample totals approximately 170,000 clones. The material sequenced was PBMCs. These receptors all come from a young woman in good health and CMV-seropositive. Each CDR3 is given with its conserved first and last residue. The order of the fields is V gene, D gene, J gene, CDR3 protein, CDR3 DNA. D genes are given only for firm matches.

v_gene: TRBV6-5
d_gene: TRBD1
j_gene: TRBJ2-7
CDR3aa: CASSYSADRGTYEQYF
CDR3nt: TGTGCCAGCAGTTACTCGGCCGACAGGGGGACCTACGAGCAGTACTTC

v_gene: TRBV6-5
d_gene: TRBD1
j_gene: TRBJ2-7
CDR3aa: CASSYSGQGSYEQYF
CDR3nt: TGTGCCAGCAGTTACTCCGGACAGGGATCCTACGAGCAGTACTTC

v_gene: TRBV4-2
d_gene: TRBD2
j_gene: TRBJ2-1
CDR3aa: CASSQDRRTSGKGEQFF
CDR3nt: TGTGCCAGCAGCCAAGATAGAAGGACTAGCGGGAAGGGTGAGCAGTTCTTC

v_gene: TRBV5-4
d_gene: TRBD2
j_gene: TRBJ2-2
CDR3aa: CASSFPSGSSGELFF
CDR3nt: TGTGCCAGCAGCTTCCCTAGCGGGAGTTCCGGGGAGCTGTTTTTT

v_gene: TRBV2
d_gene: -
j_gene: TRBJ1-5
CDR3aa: CASSGGSRFQPQHF
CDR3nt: TGTGCCAGCAGTGGAGGGTCGAGATTTCAGCCCCAGCATTTT

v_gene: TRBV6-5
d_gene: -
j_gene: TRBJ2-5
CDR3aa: CASSHSGAGETQYF
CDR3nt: TGTGCCAGCAGTCACTCGGGGGCCGGGGAGACCCAGTACTTC

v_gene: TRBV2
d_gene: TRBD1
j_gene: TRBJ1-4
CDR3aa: CASRYRGVGEKLFF
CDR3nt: TGTGCCAGCAGATACAGGGGGGTTGGTGAAAAACTGTTTTTT

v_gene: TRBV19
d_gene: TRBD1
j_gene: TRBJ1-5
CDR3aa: CASSIVGTGGIIGNQPQHF
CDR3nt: TGTGCCAGTAGTATAGTCGGGACAGGGGGTATTATTGGCAATCAGCCCCAGCATTTT

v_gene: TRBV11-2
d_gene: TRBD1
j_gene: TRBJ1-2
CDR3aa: CASTPLVRDRGRVNYGYTF
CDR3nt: TGTGCCAGCACTCCCCTAGTACGGGACAGGGGGCGCGTTAACTATGGCTACACCTTC

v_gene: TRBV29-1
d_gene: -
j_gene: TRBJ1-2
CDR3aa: CSVGAGDGYTF
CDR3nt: TGCAGCGTTGGGGCAGGGGATGGCTACACCTTC

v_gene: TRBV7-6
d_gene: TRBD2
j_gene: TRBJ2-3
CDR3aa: CASSLGGGLDTQYF
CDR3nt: TGTGCCAGCAGCTTAGGGGGAGGGTTAGATACGCAGTATTTT

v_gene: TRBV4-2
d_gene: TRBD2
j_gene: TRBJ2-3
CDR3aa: CASSQDGTSGETDTQYF
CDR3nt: TGTGCCAGCAGCCAAGACGGGACTAGCGGGGAGACAGATACGCAGTATTTT

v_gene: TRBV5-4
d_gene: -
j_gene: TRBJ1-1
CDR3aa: CASSLVSPRNTEAFF
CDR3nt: TGTGCCAGCAGCTTGGTCTCTCCCCGGAACACTGAAGCTTTCTTT

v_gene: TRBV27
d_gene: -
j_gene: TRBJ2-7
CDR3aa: CASSPTRGASYEQYF
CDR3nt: TGTGCCAGCAGTCCCACCAGGGGGGCATCCTACGAGCAGTACTTC

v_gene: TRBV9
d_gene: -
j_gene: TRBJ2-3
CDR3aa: CASSVSNTVPTQYF
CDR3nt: TGTGCCAGCAGCGTGAGCAATACCGTCCCTACGCAGTATTTT

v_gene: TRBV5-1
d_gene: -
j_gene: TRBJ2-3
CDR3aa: CASSSPSGGSTDTQYF
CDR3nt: TGCGCCAGCAGCTCTCCCTCAGGGGGGAGCACAGATACGCAGTATTTT

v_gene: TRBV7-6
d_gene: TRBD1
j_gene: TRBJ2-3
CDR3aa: CASSQTGGSLDTQYF
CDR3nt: TGTGCCAGCAGCCAAACAGGGGGATCGTTAGATACGCAGTATTTT

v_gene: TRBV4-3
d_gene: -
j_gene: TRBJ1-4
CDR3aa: CASSPTGLDEKLFF
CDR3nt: TGCGCCAGCAGTCCGACAGGCCTGGATGAAAAACTGTTTTTT

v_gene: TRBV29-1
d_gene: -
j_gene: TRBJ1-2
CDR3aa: CSVARDSYGYTF
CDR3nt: TGCAGCGTTGCCAGGGATTCATATGGCTACACCTTC

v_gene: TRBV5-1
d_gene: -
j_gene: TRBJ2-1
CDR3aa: CASSWLAPNNEQFF
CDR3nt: TGCGCCAGCAGCTGGCTAGCGCCGAACAATGAGCAGTTCTTC

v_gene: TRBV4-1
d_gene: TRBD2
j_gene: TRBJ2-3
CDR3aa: CASSQESLAASTDTQYF
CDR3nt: TGCGCCAGCAGCCAAGAATCCCTAGCGGCGAGCACAGATACGCAGTATTTT

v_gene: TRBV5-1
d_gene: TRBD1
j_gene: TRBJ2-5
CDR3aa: CASSWDREETQYF
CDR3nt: TGCGCCAGCAGCTGGGACAGGGAAGAGACCCAGTACTTC

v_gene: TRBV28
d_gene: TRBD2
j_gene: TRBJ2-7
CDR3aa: CASSLSGSGVSEQYF
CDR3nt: TGTGCCAGCAGTTTATCGGGTAGCGGGGTGTCTGAGCAGTACTTC

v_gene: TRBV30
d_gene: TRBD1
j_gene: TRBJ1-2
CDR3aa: CAWDRHNYGYTF
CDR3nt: TGTGCATGGGACAGGCATAACTATGGCTACACCTTC

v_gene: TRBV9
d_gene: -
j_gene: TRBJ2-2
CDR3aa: CASSVGVSGNTGELFF
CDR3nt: TGTGCCAGCAGCGTAGGGGTTAGCGGTAACACCGGGGAGCTGTTTTTT

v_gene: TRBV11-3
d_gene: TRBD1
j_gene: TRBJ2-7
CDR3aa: CASSRRQGNYEQYF
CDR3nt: TGTGCCAGCAGCAGACGACAGGGGAACTACGAGCAGTACTTC

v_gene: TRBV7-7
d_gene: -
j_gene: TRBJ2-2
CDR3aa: CASRQGGGELFF
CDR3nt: TGTGCTAGCCGGCAGGGAGGCGGGGAGCTGTTTTTT

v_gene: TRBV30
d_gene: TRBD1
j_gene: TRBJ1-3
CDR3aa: CAWSLNFPTGVGF
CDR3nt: TGTGCCTGGAGCCTAAACTTCCCGACAGGGGTAGGTTTT

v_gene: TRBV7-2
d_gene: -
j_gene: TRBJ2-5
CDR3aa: CASSLGGLQETQYF
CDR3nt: TGTGCCAGCAGCTTAGGGGGCCTCCAAGAGACCCAGTACTTC

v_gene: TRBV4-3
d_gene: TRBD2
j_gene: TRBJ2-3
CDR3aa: CASSQGNSGGNTDTQYF
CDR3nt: TGCGCCAGCAGCCAAGGAAACAGCGGGGGGAACACAGATACGCAGTATTTT

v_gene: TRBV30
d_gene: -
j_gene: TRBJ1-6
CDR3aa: CAWSAGYNSPLHF
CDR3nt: TGTGCCTGGAGTGCGGGTTATAATTCACCCCTCCACTTT

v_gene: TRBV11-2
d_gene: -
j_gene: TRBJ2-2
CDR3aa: CASAPGPGTGELFF
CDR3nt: TGTGCCAGCGCCCCGGGCCCGGGGACCGGGGAGCTGTTTTTT

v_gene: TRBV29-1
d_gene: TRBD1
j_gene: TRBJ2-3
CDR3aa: CSVGVGQGTPRTDTQYF
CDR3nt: TGCAGCGTTGGGGTGGGACAGGGTACGCCTCGGACAGATACGCAGTATTTT

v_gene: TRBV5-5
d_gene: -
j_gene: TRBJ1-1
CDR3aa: CASSPGLTGSTEAFF
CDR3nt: TGTGCCAGCAGCCCAGGGCTGACCGGGAGCACTGAAGCTTTCTTT

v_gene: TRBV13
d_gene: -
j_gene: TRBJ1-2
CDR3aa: CASSIGTGSYGYTF
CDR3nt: TGTGCCAGCAGCATAGGAACAGGGTCCTATGGCTACACCTTC

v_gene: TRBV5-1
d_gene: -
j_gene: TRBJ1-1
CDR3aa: CASSLLRDSTEAFF
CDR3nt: TGCGCCAGCAGCTTGCTCCGGGATAGCACTGAAGCTTTCTTT

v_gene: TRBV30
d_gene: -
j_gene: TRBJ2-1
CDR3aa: CACSGSSYNEQFF
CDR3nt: TGTGCCTGCAGTGGGAGCTCCTACAATGAGCAGTTCTTC

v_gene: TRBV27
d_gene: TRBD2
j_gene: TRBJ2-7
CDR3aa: CASSLSALAGLHF
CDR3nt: TGTGCCAGCAGTTTATCCGCTCTAGCGGGATTGCACTTC

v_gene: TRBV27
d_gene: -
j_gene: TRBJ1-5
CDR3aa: CASSPEGSSNQPQHF
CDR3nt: TGTGCCAGCAGTCCCGAAGGGAGTAGCAATCAGCCCCAGCATTTT

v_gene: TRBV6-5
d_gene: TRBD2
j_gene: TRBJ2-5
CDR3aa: CASSYSFPSGQETQYF
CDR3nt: TGTGCCAGCAGTTACTCCTTTCCTAGCGGCCAAGAGACCCAGTACTTC

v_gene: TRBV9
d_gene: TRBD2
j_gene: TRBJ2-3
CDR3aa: CASSPRTSGATDTQYF
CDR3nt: TGTGCCAGCAGCCCTAGGACTAGCGGAGCCACAGATACGCAGTATTTT

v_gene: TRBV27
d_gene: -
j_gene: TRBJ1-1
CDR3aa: CASAAGTEAFF
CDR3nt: TGTGCCAGCGCGGCGGGGACCGAAGCTTTCTTT

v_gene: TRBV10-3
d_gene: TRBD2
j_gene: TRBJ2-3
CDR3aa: CAIRPGTTSTDTQYF
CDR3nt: TGTGCCATCAGACCCGGGACTACTAGCACAGATACGCAGTATTTT

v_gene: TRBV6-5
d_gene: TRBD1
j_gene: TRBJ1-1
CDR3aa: CASSYGDRKEAFF
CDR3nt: TGTGCCAGCAGTTACGGGGACAGAAAAGAAGCTTTCTTT

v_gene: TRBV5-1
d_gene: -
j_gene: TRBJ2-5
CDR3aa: CASKDPLRTIRTQETQYF
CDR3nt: TGCGCCAGCAAGGACCCGCTCAGGACTATACGTACTCAAGAGACCCAGTACTTC

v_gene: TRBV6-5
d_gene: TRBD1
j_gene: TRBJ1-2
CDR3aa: CASSEPGTGTVAF
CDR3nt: TGTGCCAGCAGTGAACCCGGGACAGGTACCGTCGCCTTC

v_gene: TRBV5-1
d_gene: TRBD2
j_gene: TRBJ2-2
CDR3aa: CASSLMAGGPRTGELFF
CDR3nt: TGCGCCAGCAGCTTGATGGCGGGGGGGCCGCGGACCGGGGAGCTGTTTTTT

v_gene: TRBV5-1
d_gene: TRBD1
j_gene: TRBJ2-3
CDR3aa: CASSPPRQGGTDTQYF
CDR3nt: TGCGCCAGCAGCCCTCCTAGACAGGGAGGCACAGATACGCAGTATTTT

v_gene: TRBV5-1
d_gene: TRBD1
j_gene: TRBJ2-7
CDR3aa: CASSLLVSGQGTHEQYF
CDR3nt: TGCGCCAGCAGCTTGTTGGTTTCGGGACAGGGGACCCACGAGCAGTACTTC

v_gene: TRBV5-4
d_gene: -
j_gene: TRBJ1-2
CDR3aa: CASSLMGRTHGYTF
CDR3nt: TGTGCCAGCAGCTTGATGGGGAGAACGCATGGCTACACCTTC

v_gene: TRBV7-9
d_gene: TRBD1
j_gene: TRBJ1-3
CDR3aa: CASSLEDRVNAIYF
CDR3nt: TGTGCCAGCAGCTTAGAGGACAGGGTGAACGCCATATATTTT

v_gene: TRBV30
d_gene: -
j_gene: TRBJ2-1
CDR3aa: CAWSVTGWRLEQFF
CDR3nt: TGTGCCTGGAGTGTCACCGGGTGGCGGCTTGAGCAGTTCTTC

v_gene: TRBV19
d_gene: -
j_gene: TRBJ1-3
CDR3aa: CASRASSGNTIYF
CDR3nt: TGTGCCAGCAGGGCCAGCTCTGGAAACACCATATATTTT

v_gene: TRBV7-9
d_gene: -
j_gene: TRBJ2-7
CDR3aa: CASSKRENYEQYF
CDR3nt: TGTGCCAGCAGCAAAAGGGAGAACTACGAGCAGTACTTC